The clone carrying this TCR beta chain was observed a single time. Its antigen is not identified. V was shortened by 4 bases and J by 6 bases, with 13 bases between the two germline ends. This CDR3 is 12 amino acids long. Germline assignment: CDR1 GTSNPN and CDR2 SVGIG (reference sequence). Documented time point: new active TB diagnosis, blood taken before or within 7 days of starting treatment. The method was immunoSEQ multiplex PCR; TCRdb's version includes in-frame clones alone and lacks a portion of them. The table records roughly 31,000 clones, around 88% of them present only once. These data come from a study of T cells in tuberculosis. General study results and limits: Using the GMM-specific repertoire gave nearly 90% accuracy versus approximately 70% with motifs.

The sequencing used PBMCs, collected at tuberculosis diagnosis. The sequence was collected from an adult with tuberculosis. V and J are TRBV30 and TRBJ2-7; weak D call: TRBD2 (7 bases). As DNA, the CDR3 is TGTGCCTGGACTTCGAGGGGGGGCGAGCAGTACTTC. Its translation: CAWTSRGGEQYF.